This passage covers 9 T cell receptor beta chains from one sample sequenced in a study of blood T cell repertoires in COVID-19. Profiled with immunoSEQ multiplex PCR; TCRdb holds only in-frame clones, not every one. The top ten clones hold 3.5% to 4% of a sample with roughly 310,000 clones, 88% of them seen once. Sequencing was done on a sample of peripheral blood. The receptor source for this set is a woman between 45 and 65 years old with active or convalescent COVID-19.

This chain joins TRBV9 and TRBJ2-3; TRBD1 aligns across 8 bases. This CDR3 comprises 15 residues. From germline, CDR1 is SGDLS and CDR2 YYNGEE. The V segment lost 0 bases and the J segment 6 bases; nucleotides outside the gene matches: 6. For the CDR3, the DNA is TGTGCCAGCAGCGTAGGGACAGGGAGGAAGGATACGCAGTATTTT. It is translated as CASSVGTGRKDTQYF.

This chain joins TRBV28 and TRBJ1-1; 7 positions agree with TRBD1. The CDR3 spans 12 residues. V lost 5 bases to trimming and J lost 8 bases; unmatched junction nucleotides: 5. The germline V gene encodes CDR1 MDHEN and CDR2 SYDVKM. CDR3 nucleotide sequence: TGTGCCAGCAGTCCCACGACAGGGGAAGCTTTCTTT. Encoded protein: CASSPTTGEAFF.

V and J are TRBV28 and TRBJ1-1, with D tentatively TRBD1 (6 bases). Germline CDR1 is MDHEN and CDR2 is SYDVKM. The CDR3 consists of 14 residues. The V end was cut by 2 bases, the J end by 1 base, with 8 bases between. In DNA form, the CDR3 reads TGTGCCAGCAGTTTAGGACAGAGGAACACTGAAGCTTTCTTT. Translation: CASSLGQRNTEAFF. Complete variable domain (other parts from reference TRBV28 and TRBJ1-1): DVKVTQSSRYLVKRTGEKVFLECVQDMDHENMFWYRQDPGLGLRLIYFSYDVKMKEKGDIPEGYSVSREKKERFSLILESASTNQTSMYLCASSLGQRNTEAFFGQGTRLTVV.

V and J are TRBV27 and TRBJ2-3; 11 bases are a match to TRBD1. Germline V gives CDR1 MNHEY, CDR2 SMNVEV (reference sequence). The trim removed 3 bases at V and 4 bases at J, leaving 9 bases unmatched. This CDR3 contains 17 residues. CDR3 protein: CASSFLFLDRGPDTQYF. DNA for the CDR3: TGTGCCAGCAGTTTCCTCTTTTTGGACAGGGGGCCAGATACGCAGTATTTT.

The chain uses TRBV30 and TRBJ2-3; the D is unclear. The length of the CDR3 is 14 residues. CDR1 and CDR2 (germline): GTSNPN, SVGIG (reference sequence). V was trimmed by 2 bases and J by 0 bases, leaving 9 bases between them. The CDR3 DNA reads TGTGCCTGGAGTACACGATTCAGCACAGATACGCAGTATTTT. This codes for CAWSTRFSTDTQYF.

This clone has more than one count but fewer than ten. The chain recombines TRBV6-2 or TRBV6-3 with TRBJ1-2, with 10 nucleotides matching TRBD1. With 4 bases clipped from V and 12 bases from J, the junction kept 5 bases outside the gene matches. This CDR3 comprises 12 residues. Germline V gives CDR1 MNHEY, CDR2 SVGEGT. The CDR3 bases are TGTGCCAGCAGTTCTCGGACAGGGGGACACACCTTC. Its translation is CASSSRTGGHTF.

There are a few counts of this clone. The chain combines TRBV7-2 with TRBJ1-1; tentative D call: TRBD1 (5 bases). From germline, CDR1 is SGHTA and CDR2 FQGNSA. V dropped 5 bases and J dropped 5 bases, with 15 bases sitting between them. CDR3 length: 14 amino acids. CDR3 region: CASSPMWGGTEAFF. CDR3 sequence (DNA): TGTGCCAGCAGCCCAATGTGGGGGGGGACTGAAGCTTTCTTT.

This chain uses TRBV19 with TRBJ1-1, with D possibly being TRBD1 (5 bases). Per germline, CDR1 LNHDA and CDR2 SQIVND (reference sequence). Trimming cost V 7 bases and J 1 base, with 7 bases left between them. The CDR3 runs 12 residues. DNA for the CDR3: TGTGCCAGTACCGGACAGAACACTGAAGCTTTCTTT. Translating gives CASTGQNTEAFF.

The V call is TRBV27, the J call TRBJ1-6; D unresolved. The CDR3 is 14 residues long. Per the germline V gene, CDR1 is MNHEY and CDR2 is SMNVEV (reference sequence). V lost 4 bases to trimming and J lost 8 bases, with 12 bases between them. The CDR3 spells CASSSPVTDSPLHF. CDR3 DNA: TGTGCCAGCAGTTCGCCAGTAACCGATTCACCCCTCCACTTT.